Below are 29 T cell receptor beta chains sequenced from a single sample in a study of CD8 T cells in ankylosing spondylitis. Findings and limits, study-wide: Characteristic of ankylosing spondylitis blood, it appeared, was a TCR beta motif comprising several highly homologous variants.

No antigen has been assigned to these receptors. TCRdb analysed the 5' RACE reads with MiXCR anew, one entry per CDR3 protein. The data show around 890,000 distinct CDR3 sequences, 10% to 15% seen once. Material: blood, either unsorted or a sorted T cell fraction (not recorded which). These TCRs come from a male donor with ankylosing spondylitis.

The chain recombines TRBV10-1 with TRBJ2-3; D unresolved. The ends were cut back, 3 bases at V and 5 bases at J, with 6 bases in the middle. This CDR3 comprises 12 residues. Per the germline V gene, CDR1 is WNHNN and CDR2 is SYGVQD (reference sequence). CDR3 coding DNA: TGCGCCAGCAGTGATTATAGAGATACGCAGTATTTT. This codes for CASSDYRDTQYF.

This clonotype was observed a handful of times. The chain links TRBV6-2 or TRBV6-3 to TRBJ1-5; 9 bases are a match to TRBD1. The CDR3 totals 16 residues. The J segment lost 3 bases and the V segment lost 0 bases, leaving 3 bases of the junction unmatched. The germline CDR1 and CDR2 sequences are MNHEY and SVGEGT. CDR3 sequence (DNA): TGTGCCAGCAGTTACTCGGGACAGGGATACAATCAGCCCCAGCATTTT. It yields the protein CASSYSGQGYNQPQHF.

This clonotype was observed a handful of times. The CDR3, as DNA: TGTGCCAGCAGCTTATCCGGGACAGGAGACACAGATACGCAGTATTTT. Translation gives CASSLSGTGDTDTQYF. The chain recombines TRBV7-2 with TRBJ2-3; 8 bases agree with TRBD1. The CDR3 extends over 16 amino acids. J lost 2 bases, V lost 2 bases, and 6 bases had no gene match. Germline CDR1 and CDR2: SGHTA and FQGNSA.

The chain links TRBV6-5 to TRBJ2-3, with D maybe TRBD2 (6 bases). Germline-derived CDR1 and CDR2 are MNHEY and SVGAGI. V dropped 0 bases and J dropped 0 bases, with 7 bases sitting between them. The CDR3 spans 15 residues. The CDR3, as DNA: TGTGCCAGCAGTTACTCACGGGGGAGCACAGATACGCAGTATTTT. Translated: CASSYSRGSTDTQYF.

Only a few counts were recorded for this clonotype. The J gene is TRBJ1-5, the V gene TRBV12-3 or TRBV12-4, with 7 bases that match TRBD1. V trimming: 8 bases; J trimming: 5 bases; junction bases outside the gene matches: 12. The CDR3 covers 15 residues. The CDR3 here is CASQRRGRPDQPQHF. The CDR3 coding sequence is TGTGCCAGCCAACGGAGGGGGCGCCCAGATCAGCCCCAGCATTTT.

CDR3 sequence (DNA): TGTGCCAGCTCACCATCGCAGTCGTACAACGAGCAGTACTTC. Its protein is CASSPSQSYNEQYF. This rearrangement joins TRBV18 to TRBJ2-7; unclear D gene. Per the germline V gene, CDR1 is KGHSH and CDR2 is LQKENI. Trimming took 2 bases from V and 5 from J, leaving 13 bases between them. This CDR3 comprises 14 residues.

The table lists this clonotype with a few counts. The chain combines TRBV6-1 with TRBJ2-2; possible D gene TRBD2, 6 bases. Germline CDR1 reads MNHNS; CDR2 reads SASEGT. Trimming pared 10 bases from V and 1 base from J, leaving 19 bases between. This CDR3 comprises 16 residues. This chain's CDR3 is CAISSSGSLNTGELFF. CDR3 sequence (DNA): TGTGCCATTTCTTCCTCCGGGAGCCTGAACACCGGGGAGCTGTTTTTT.

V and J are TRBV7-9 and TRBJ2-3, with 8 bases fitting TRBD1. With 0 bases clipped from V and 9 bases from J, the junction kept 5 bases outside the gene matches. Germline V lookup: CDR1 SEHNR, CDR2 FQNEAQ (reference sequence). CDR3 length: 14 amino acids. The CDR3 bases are TGTGCCAGCAGCTTAGCTGGACAGGGCGGGACGCAGTATTTT. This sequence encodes CASSLAGQGGTQYF.

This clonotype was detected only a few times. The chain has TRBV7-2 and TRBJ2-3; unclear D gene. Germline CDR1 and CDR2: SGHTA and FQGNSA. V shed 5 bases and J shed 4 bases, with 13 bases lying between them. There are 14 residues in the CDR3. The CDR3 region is CASSPRIPPDTQYF. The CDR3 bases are TGTGCCAGCAGCCCCCGGATCCCGCCAGATACGCAGTATTTT. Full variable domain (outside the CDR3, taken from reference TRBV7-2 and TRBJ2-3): GAGVSQSPSNKVTEKGKDVELRCDPISGHTALYWYRQSLGQGLEFLIYFQGNSAPDKSGLPSDRFSAERTGGSVSTLTIQRTQQEDSAVYLCASSPRIPPDTQYFGPGTRLTVL.

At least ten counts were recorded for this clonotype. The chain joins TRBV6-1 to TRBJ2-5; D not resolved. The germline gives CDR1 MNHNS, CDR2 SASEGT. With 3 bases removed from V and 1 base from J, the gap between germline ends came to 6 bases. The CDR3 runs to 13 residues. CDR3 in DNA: TGTGCCAGCAGTGACAGTGTCCAAGAGACCCAGTACTTC. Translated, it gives CASSDSVQETQYF.

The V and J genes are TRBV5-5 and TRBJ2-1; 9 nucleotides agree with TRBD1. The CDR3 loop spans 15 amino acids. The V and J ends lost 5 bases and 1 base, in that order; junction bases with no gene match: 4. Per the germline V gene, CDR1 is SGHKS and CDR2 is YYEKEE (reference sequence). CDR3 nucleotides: TGTGCCAGCAGTACCGGGACAGGGTCCTACAATGAGCAGTTCTTC. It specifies CASSTGTGSYNEQFF.

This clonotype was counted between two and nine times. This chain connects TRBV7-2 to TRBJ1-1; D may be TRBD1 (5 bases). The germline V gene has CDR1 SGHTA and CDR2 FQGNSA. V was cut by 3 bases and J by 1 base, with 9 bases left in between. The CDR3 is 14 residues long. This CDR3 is CASSFTDTNTEAFF. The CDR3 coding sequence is TGTGCCAGCAGCTTCACGGACACGAACACTGAAGCTTTCTTT.

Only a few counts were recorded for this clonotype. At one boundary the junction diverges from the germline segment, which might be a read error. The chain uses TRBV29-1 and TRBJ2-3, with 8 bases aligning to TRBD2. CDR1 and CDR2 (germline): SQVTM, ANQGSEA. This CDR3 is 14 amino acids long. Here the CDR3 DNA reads TGCAGCGCTGAAAGGCTAGCGGGCAGGAAGACGCAGTATTTT. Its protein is CSAERLAGRKTQYF.

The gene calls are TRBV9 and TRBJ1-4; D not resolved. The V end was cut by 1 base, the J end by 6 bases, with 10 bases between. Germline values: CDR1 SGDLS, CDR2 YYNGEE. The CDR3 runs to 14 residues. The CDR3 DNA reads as TGTGCCAGCAGCGTAAGGTCCTGGGATGAAAAACTGTTTTTT. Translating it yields CASSVRSWDEKLFF.

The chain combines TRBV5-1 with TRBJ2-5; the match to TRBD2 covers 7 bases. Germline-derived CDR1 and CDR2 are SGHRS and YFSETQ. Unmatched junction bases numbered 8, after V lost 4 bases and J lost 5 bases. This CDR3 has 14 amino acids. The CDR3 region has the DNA TGCGCCAGCAGCGGCAGCGGGCGGGGGGAGACCCAGTACTTC. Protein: CASSGSGRGETQYF.

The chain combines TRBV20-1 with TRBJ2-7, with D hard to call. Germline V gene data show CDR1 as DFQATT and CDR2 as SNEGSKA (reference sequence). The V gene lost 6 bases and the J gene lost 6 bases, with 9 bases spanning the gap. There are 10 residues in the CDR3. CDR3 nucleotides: TGCAGTGCCTCCAACGGCGAGCAGTACTTC. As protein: CSASNGEQYF.

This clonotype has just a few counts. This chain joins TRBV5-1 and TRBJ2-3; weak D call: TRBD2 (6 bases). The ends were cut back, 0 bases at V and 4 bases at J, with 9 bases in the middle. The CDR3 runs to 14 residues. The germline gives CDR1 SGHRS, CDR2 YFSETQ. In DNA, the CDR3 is TGCGCCAGCAGCTTGGGACTAGTTTCAGATACGCAGTATTTT. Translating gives CASSLGLVSDTQYF.

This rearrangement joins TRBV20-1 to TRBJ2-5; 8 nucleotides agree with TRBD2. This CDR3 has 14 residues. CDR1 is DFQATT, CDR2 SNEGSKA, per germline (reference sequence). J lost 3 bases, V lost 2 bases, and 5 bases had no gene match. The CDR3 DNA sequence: TGCAGTGCTAGATCCGGGACTAGTAAAGAGACCCAGTACTTC. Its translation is CSARSGTSKETQYF.

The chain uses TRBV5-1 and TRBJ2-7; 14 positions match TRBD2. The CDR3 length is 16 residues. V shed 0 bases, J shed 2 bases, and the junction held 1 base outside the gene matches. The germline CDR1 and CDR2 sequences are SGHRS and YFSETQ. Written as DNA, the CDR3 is TGCGCCAGCAGCTTGGGACTAGCGGGAGGGACCTACGAGCAGTACTTC. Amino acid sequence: CASSLGLAGGTYEQYF.

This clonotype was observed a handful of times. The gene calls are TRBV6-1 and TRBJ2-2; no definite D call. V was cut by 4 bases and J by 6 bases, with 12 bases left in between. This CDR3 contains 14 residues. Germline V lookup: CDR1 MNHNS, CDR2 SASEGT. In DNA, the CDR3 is TGTGCCAGCAGTGGAGGACGGATCCCCGGGGAGCTGTTTTTT. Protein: CASSGGRIPGELFF.

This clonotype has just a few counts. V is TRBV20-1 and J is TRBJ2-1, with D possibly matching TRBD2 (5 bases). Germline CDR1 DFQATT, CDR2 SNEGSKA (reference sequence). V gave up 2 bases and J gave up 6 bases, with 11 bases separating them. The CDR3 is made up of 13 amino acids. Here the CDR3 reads CSARLEGGNEQFF. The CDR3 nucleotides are TGCAGTGCTAGACTAGAAGGAGGCAATGAGCAGTTCTTC.

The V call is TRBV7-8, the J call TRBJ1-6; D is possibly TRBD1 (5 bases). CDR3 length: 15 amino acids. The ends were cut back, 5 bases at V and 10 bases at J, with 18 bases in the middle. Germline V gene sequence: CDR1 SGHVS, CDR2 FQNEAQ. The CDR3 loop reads CASSRVGARDSPLHF. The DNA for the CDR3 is TGTGCCAGCAGCCGCGTCGGTGCGAGGGACTCACCCCTCCACTTT.

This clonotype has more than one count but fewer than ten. The chain's CDR3 is CAISGSYQETQYF. CDR3 bases: TGTGCCATCAGTGGATCCTACCAAGAGACCCAGTACTTC. The chain uses TRBV10-3 and TRBJ2-5; D unclear. Trimming pared 4 bases from V and 0 bases from J, leaving 6 bases between. The CDR3 is 13 amino acids. Germline V gene sequence: CDR1 ENHRY, CDR2 SYGVKD.

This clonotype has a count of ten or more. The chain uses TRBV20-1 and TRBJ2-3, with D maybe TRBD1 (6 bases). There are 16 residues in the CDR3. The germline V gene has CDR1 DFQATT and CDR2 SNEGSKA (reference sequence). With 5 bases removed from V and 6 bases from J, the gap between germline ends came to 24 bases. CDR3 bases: TGCAGTGCTCCCCGAGCCCTCGGGATTAGGGGGGATACGCAGTATTTT. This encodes CSAPRALGIRGDTQYF.

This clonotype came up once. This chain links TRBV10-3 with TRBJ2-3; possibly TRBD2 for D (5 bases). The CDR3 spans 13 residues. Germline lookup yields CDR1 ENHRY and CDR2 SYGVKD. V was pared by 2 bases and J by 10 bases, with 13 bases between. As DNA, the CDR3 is TGTGCCATCAGTGAGACAAGCTCGGAGGCGCAGTATTTT. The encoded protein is CAISETSSEAQYF.

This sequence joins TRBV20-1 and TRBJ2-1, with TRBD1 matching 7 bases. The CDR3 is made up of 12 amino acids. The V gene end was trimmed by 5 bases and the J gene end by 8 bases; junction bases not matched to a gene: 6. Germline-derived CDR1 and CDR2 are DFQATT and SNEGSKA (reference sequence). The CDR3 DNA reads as TGCAGTGCTTCGAAAGGGGGCGATGAGCAGTTCTTC. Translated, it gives CSASKGGDEQFF.

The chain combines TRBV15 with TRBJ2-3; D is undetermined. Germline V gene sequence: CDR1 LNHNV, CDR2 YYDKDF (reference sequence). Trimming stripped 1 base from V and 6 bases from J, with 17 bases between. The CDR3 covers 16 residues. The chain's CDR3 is CATSRALLLDGDTQYF. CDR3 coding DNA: TGTGCCACCAGCAGAGCCCTCCTTTTGGATGGGGATACGCAGTATTTT.

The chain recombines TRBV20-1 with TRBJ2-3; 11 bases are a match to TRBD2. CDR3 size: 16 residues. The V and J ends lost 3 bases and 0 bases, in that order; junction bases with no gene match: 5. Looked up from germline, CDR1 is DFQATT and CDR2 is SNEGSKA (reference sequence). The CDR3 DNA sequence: TGCAGTGCTAGTCTAGCGGGGGGCCGCAGCACAGATACGCAGTATTTT. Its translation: CSASLAGGRSTDTQYF.

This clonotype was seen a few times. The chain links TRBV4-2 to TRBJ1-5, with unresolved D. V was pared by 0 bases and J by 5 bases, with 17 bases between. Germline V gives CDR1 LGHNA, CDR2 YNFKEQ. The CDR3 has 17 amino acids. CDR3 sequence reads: CASSQDSLQARDQPQHF. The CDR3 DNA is TGTGCCAGCAGCCAAGATAGCCTCCAGGCCCGGGATCAGCCCCAGCATTTT.